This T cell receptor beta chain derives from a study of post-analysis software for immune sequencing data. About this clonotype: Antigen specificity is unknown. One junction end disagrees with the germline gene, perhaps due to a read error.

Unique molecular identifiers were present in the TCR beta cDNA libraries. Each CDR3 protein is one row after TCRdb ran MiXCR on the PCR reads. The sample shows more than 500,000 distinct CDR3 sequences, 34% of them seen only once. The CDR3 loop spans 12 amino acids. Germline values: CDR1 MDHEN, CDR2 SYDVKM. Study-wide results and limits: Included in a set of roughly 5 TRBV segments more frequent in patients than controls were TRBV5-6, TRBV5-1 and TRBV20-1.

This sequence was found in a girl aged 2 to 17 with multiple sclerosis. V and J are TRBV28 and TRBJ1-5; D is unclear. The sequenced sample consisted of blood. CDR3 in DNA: TGTGCGAGCAAAAGGACCAATCAGCCCCAGCATTTT. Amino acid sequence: CASKRTNQPQHF. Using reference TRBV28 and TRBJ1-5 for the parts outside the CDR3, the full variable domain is DVKVTQSSRYLVKRTGEKVFLECVQDMDHENMFWYRQDPGLGLRLIYFSYDVKMKEKGDIPEGYSVSREKKERFSLILESASTNQTSMYLCASKRTNQPQHFGDGTRLSIL.